The entry below describes one T cell receptor (beta chain). The data were obtained in a study of Ad26.COV2.S vaccination and SARS-CoV-2 variants. Study background: Intramuscular Ad26.COV2.S doses were given once or twice, 56 days apart.

Profiling relied on immunoSEQ multiplex PCR, and the TCRdb table lists in-frame clones only, not all of them. The sample consists of about 350,000 clones, 70% to 90% of them appearing once. CDR1 SGDLS and CDR2 YYNGEE come from the germline V gene. This CDR3 spans 14 amino acids. The V and J ends lost 2 bases and 5 bases respectively, with 13 bases between them. The treatment is: 15 to 20 received Ad26.COV2.S at low or high dose, single or two shots; five or six received placebo; per-sample allocation not given. At day 63 after the first vaccine or placebo injection, samples were drawn. The source of this sequence is a person aged 18-60 years who received the Ad26.COV2.S COVID-19 vaccine or a placebo. This specimen consisted of peripheral blood, obtained in a trial of Ad26.COV2.S vaccine versus placebo. The chain is built from TRBV9 and TRBJ1-1; no firm D call. This chain's CDR3 is CASSVTTLGTEAFF. In DNA form, the CDR3 reads TGTGCCAGCAGCGTCACGACCTTAGGGACTGAAGCTTTCTTT.